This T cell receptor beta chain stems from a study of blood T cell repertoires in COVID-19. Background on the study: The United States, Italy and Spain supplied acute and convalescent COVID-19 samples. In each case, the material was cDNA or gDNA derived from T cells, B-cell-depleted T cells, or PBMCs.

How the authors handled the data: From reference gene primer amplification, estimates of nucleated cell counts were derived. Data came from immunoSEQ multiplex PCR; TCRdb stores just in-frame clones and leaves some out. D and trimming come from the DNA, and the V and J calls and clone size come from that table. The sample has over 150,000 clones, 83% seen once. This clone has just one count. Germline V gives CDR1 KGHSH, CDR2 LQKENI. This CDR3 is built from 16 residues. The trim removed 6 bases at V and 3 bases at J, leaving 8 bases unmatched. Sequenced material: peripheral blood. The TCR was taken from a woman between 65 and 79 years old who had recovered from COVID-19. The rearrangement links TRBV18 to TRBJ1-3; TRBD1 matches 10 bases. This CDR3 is CASSERQGAGGNTIYF. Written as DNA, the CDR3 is TGTGCCAGCTCCGAACGACAGGGGGCAGGTGGAAACACCATATATTTT.